This passage covers 8 T cell receptor beta chains from one sample sequenced in a study of T cell responses to AZD1222 COVID-19 vaccine. Sequenced by immunoSEQ multiplex PCR; TCRdb stores in-frame clones only, minus some. The sample includes about 260,000 clones, 80% to 95% seen only once; the top ten take roughly 0.5%. Sample: peripheral blood, taken on day 0 of AZD1222 vaccination. Receptor source: an adult in good health.

The rearrangement links TRBV11-1 to TRBJ1-1, with 7 bases matching TRBD1. This CDR3 is built from 15 residues. The J segment lost 0 bases and the V segment lost 7 bases, leaving 8 bases of the junction unmatched. Germline V gives CDR1 SGHAT, CDR2 FQDESV (reference sequence). CDR3 DNA sequence: TGTGCCAGCACGCTGGAAGGGGGCGTGAACACTGAAGCTTTCTTT. Encoded protein: CASTLEGGVNTEAFF.

The chain recombines TRBV6-5 with TRBJ2-7; 11 bases are a match to TRBD1. This CDR3 is 13 amino acids long. J gave up 5 bases and V 6 bases, and 3 bases lay outside the gene matches. Germline values: CDR1 MNHEY, CDR2 SVGAGI. CDR3 region: CASRRTGGHEQYF. CDR3 nucleotide sequence: TGTGCCAGCAGGAGGACAGGGGGCCACGAGCAGTACTTC.

The rearrangement uses TRBV2 and TRBJ1-2; D is undetermined. The CDR3 contains 14 residues. Between the trimmed V and J ends, which lost 3 bases and 5 bases, there was a span of 13 bases. CDR1 is SNHLY, CDR2 FYNNEI, per germline. CDR3 bases: TGTGCCAGCAGTGAGATGGACGGGGATTATGGCTACACCTTC. Its protein product is CASSEMDGDYGYTF.

The rearrangement links TRBV5-4 to TRBJ1-4, with a tentative D call TRBD1 (5 bases). From germline, CDR1 is SGHNT and CDR2 YYREEE (reference sequence). V was shortened by 0 bases and J by 4 bases, with 13 bases between the two germline ends. The CDR3 is made up of 16 amino acids. The CDR3 bases are TGTGCCAGCAGCTTGGAGTTGGGGCAGGGTAATGAAAAACTGTTTTTT. Translation: CASSLELGQGNEKLFF.

V is TRBV5-5 and J is TRBJ1-2, with 7 bases lining up with TRBD1. The CDR3 consists of 15 residues. CDR1 is SGHKS and CDR2 is YYEKEE in the germline V gene (reference sequence). Trimming took 5 bases from V and 0 from J; bases not matched to a gene: 7. The CDR3 sequence: CASRPTGQANYGYTF. The DNA of the CDR3 is TGTGCCAGCAGACCGACAGGGCAAGCTAACTATGGCTACACCTTC.

The rearrangement links TRBV5-1 to TRBJ2-1; perhaps TRBD2 as D (6 bases). Trimming cost V 2 bases and J 7 bases, with 10 bases left between them. The CDR3 is 13 residues long. Looked up from germline, CDR1 is SGHRS and CDR2 is YFSETQ. This CDR3 is CASSLIRGNEQFF. The CDR3, as DNA: TGCGCCAGCAGCTTAATTCGGGGGAATGAGCAGTTCTTC.

This chain connects TRBV5-6 to TRBJ1-1, with a possible D match to TRBD1 (6 bases). From germline, CDR1 is SGHDT and CDR2 YYEEEE. The length of the CDR3 is 15 residues. The V and J ends lost 5 bases and 1 base respectively, with 15 bases between them. CDR3 region: CASSYWGGRNTEAFF. The CDR3 DNA sequence: TGTGCCAGCAGTTACTGGGGGGGCCGGAACACTGAAGCTTTCTTT.

This clone was seen only a few times. The chain has TRBV4-1 and TRBJ1-1; D possibly corresponds to TRBD1 (6 bases). CDR3 length: 15 residues. The germline V gene has CDR1 MGHRA and CDR2 YSYEKL. The V and J ends lost 4 bases and 11 bases respectively, with 23 bases between them. The CDR3 bases are TGCGCCAGCAGCCCCGGTCGGGGGGGCTCAGTGGAGGCTTTCTTT. The encoded protein is CASSPGRGGSVEAFF.